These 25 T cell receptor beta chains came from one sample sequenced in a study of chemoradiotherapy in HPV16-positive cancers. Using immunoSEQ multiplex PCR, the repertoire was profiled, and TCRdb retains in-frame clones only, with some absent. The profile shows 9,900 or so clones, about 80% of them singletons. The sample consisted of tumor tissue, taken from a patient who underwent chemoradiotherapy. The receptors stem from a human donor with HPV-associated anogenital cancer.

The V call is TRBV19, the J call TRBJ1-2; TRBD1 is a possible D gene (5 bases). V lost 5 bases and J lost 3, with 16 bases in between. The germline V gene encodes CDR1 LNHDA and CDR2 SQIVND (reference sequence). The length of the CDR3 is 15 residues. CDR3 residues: CASSPAGHRDYGYTF. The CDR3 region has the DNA TGTGCCAGTAGTCCTGCGGGGCATCGAGACTATGGCTACACCTTC.

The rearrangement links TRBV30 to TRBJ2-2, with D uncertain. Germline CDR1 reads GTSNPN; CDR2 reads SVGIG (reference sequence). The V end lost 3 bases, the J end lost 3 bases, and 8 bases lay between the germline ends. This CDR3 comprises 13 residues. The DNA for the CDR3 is TGTGCCTGGAGGGGCCGAGACACCGGGGAGCTGTTTTTT. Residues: CAWRGRDTGELFF.

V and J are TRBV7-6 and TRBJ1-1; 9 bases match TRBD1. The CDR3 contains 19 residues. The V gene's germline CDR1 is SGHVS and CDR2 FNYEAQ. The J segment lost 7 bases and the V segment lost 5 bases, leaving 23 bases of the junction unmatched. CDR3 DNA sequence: TGTGCCAGCAGCCCTCTCTCCCGGGACAGGGTCTGGCCATCAAATGAAGCTTTCTTT. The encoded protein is CASSPLSRDRVWPSNEAFF.

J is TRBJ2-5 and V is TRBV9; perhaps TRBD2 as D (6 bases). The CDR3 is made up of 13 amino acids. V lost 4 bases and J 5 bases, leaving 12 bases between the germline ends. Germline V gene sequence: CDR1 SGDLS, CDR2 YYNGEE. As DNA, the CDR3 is TGTGCCAGCAGCTTCGGACTAAGGGAGACCCAGTACTTC. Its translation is CASSFGLRETQYF.

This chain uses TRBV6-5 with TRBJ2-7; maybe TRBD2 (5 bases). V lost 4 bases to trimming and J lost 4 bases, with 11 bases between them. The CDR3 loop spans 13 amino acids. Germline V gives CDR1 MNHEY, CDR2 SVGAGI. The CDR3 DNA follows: TGTGCCAGCAGTTCCCCGGGATCGTACGAGCAGTACTTC. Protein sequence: CASSSPGSYEQYF.

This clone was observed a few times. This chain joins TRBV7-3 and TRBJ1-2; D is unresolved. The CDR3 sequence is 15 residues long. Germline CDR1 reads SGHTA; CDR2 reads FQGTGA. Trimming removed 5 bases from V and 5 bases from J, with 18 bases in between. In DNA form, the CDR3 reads TGTGCCAGCAGCCCCAGCCGGTCCCCATGGTATGGCTACACCTTC. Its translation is CASSPSRSPWYGYTF.

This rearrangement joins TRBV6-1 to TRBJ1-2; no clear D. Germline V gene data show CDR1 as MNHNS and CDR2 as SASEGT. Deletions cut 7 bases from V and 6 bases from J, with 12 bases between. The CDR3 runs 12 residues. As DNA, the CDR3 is TGTGCCAGCAATCGGGTAGCTGATGGCTACACCTTC. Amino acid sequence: CASNRVADGYTF.

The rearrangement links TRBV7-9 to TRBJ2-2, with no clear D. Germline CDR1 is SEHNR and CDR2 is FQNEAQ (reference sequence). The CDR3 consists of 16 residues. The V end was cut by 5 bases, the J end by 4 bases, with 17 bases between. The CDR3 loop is CASSLEGSVVTGELFF. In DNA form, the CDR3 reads TGTGCCAGCAGCCTAGAAGGCAGTGTGGTCACCGGGGAGCTGTTTTTT.

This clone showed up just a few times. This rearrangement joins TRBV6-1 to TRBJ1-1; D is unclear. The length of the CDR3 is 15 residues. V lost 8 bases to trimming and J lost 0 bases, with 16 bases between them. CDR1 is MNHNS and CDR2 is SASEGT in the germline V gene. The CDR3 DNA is TGTGCCAGCCGGTCGAGAGGGAGCATGAACACTGAAGCTTTCTTT. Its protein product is CASRSRGSMNTEAFF.

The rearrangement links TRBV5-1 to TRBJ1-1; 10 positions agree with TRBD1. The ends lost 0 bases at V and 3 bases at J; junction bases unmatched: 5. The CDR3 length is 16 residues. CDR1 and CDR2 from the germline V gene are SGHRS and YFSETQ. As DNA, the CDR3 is TGCGCCAGCAGCTTGGGGGGGACAGGGGCGGACACTGAAGCTTTCTTT. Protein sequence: CASSLGGTGADTEAFF. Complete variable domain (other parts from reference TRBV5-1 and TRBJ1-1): KAGVTQTPRYLIKTRGQQVTLSCSPISGHRSVSWYQQTPGQGLQFLFEYFSETQRNKGNFPGRFSGRQFSNSRSEMNVSTLELGDSALYLCASSLGGTGADTEAFFGQGTRLTVV.

CDR3 in DNA: TGTGCCAGCAGCCGCGGTCGGGCATTAGGCCACGAGCAGTACTTC. The encoded protein is CASSRGRALGHEQYF. This chain uses TRBV28 with TRBJ2-7; D remains ambiguous. Germline V gene data show CDR1 as MDHEN and CDR2 as SYDVKM. Between the trimmed V and J ends, which lost 6 bases and 5 bases, there was a span of 20 bases. CDR3 size: 15 residues. The complete variable domain, with remaining parts taken from reference TRBV28 and TRBJ2-7, reads DVKVTQSSRYLVKRTGEKVFLECVQDMDHENMFWYRQDPGLGLRLIYFSYDVKMKEKGDIPEGYSVSREKKERFSLILESASTNQTSMYLCASSRGRALGHEQYFGPGTRLTVT.

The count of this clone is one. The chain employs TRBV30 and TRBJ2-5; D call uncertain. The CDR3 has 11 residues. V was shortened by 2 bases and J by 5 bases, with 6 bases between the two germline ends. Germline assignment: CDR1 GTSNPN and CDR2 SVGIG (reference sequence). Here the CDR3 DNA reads TGTGCCTGGAGTTTGGGGGAGACCCAGTACTTC. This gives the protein CAWSLGETQYF. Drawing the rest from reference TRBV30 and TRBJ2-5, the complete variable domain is SQTIHQWPATLVQPVGSPLSLECTVEGTSNPNLYWYRQAAGRGLQLLFYSVGIGQISSEVPQNLSASRPQDRQFILSSKKLLLSDSGFYLCAWSLGETQYFGPGTRLLVL.

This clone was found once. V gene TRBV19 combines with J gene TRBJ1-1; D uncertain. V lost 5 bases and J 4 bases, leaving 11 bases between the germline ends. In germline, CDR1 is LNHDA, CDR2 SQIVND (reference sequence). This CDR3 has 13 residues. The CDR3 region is CASSLPASTEAFF. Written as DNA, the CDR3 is TGTGCCAGTAGTCTCCCCGCGAGCACTGAAGCTTTCTTT.

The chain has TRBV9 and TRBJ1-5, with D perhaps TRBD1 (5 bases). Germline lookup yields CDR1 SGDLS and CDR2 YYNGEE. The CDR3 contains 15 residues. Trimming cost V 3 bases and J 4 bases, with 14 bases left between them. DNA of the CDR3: TGTGCCAGCAGCGCCGGGGCCATGTTAAATCAGCCCCAGCATTTT. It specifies CASSAGAMLNQPQHF.

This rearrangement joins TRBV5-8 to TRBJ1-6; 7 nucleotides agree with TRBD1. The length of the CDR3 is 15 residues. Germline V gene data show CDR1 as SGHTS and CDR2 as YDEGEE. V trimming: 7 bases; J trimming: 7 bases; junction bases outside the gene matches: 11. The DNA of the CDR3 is TGTGCCAGCGGGAGAGAAGGGACAGACAATTCACCCCTCCACTTT. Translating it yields CASGREGTDNSPLHF.

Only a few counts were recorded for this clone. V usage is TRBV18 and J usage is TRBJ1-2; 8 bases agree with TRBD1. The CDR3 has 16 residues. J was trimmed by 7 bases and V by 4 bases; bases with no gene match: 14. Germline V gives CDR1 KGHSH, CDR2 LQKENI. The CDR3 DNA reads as TGTGCCAGCTCACGCGCCGGACAGGGTGAGGTTGGTGGCTACACCTTC. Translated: CASSRAGQGEVGGYTF.

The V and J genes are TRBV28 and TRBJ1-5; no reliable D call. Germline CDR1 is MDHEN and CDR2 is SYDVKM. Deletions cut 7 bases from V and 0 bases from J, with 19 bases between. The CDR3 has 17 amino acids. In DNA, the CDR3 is TGTGCCAGCAACCCTCCACCGGCGGTTCGTAGCAATCAGCCCCAGCATTTT. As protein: CASNPPPAVRSNQPQHF.

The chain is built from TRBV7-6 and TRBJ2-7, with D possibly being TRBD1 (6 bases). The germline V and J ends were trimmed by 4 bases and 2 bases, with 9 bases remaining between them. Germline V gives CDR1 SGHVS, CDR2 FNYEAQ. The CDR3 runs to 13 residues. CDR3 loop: CASSSTGPYEQYF. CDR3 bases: TGTGCCAGCAGCTCCACAGGGCCCTACGAGCAGTACTTC.

CDR3 bases: TGCGCCAGCAGCTTGGATGACTATAATTCACCCCTCCACTTT. Translation gives CASSLDDYNSPLHF. The chain combines TRBV5-1 with TRBJ1-6; D uncertain. CDR1 is SGHRS, CDR2 YFSETQ, per germline. There are 14 residues in the CDR3. Trimming pared 0 bases from V and 3 bases from J, leaving 4 bases between.

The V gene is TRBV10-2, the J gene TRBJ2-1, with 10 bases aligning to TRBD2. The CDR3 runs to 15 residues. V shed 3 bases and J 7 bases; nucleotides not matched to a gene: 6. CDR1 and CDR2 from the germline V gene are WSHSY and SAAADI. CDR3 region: CASSDFSGGLNEQFF. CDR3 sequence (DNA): TGCGCCAGCAGTGACTTTAGCGGGGGGCTGAATGAGCAGTTCTTC.

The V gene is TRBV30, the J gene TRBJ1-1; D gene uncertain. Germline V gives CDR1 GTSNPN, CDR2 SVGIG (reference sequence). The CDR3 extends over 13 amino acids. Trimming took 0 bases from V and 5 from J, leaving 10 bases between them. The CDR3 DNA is TGTGCCTGGAGTGTCAACATAGCGACTGAAGCTTTCTTT. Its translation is CAWSVNIATEAFF.

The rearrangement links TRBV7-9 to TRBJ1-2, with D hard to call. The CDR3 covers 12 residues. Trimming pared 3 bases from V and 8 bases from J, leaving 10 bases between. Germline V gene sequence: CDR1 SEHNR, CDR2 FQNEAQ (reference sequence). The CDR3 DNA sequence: TGTGCCAGCAGCTTTTGGGATTGGGGCTACACCTTC. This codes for CASSFWDWGYTF.

DNA of the CDR3: TGTGCCAGCAGCCGAATCGGACCTAATCAGCCCCAGCATTTT. Its translation is CASSRIGPNQPQHF. V gene TRBV7-9 combines with J gene TRBJ1-5; D is ambiguous. This CDR3 contains 14 residues. The germline CDR1 and CDR2 sequences are SEHNR and FQNEAQ (reference sequence). Between the trimmed V and J ends, which lost 5 bases and 4 bases, there was a span of 12 bases.

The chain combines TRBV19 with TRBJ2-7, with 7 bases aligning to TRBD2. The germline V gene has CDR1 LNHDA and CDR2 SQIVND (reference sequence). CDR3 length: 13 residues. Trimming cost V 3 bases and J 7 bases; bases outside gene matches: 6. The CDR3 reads CASSIPGREEQYF. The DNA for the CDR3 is TGTGCCAGTAGTATCCCTGGGCGGGAGGAGCAGTACTTC.

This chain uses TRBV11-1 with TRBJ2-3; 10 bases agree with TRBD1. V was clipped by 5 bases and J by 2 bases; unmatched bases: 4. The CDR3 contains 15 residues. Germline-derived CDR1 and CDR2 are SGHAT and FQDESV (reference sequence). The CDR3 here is CASSRRQGATDTQYF. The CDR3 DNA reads TGTGCCAGCAGCCGCAGACAGGGGGCCACAGATACGCAGTATTTT.